This T cell receptor (beta chain) was sequenced in a study of blood T cell repertoires in COVID-19. At the level of the study: The United States, Italy and Spain supplied acute and convalescent COVID-19 samples. The cDNA or gDNA used as material had been derived from T cells, B-cell-depleted T cells, or PBMCs.

In the original analysis: From reference gene primer amplification, estimates of nucleated cell counts were derived. TCRdb's copy holds only in-frame clones and misses some; the assay was immunoSEQ multiplex PCR. That table supplies the V and J calls and clone size; D and trimming were determined from the DNA. The sample includes around 260,000 clones, 75% to 90% seen only once; the top ten take approximately 2%. CDR3 size: 15 residues. Germline CDR1 and CDR2: LNHDA and SQIVND (reference sequence). Trimming at V came to 3 bases and at J to 8 bases, leaving 9 bases not matched to a gene. This chain links TRBV19 with TRBJ2-2; TRBD2 aligns across 7 bases. Sequencing was carried out using peripheral blood. The TCR originated in a man aged 25-45 years with active or convalescent COVID-19. The CDR3 nucleotides read TGTGCCAGTAGTATGCCTAGCGGAGGGGTTGGGGAGCTGTTTTTT. Its translation: CASSMPSGGVGELFF.